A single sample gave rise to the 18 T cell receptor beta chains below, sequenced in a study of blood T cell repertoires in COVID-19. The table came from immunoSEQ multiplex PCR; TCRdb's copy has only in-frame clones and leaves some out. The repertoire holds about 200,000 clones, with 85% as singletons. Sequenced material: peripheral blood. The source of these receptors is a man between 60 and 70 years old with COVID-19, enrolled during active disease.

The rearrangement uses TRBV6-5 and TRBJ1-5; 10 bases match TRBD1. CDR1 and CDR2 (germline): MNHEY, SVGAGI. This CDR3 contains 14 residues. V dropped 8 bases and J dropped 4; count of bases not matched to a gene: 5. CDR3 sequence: CASGGQGNNQPQHF. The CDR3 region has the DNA TGTGCCAGCGGGGGACAGGGGAATAATCAGCCCCAGCATTTT.

The CDR3, as DNA: TGTGCCAGCAGCCCACAGCGGGACACAGATACGCAGTATTTT. It encodes CASSPQRDTDTQYF. The genes are TRBV11-3 and TRBJ2-3; 7 bases fit TRBD2. Looked up from germline, CDR1 is SGHNT and CDR2 is YENEEA. The CDR3 contains 14 residues. V dropped 5 bases and J dropped 2; count of bases not matched to a gene: 4.

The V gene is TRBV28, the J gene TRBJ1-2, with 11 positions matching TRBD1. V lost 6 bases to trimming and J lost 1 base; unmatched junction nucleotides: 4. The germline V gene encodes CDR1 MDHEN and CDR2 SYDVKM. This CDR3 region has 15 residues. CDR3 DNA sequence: TGTGCCAGCAGGCCCGGGACAGGGGGTAACTATGGCTACACCTTC. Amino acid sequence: CASRPGTGGNYGYTF.

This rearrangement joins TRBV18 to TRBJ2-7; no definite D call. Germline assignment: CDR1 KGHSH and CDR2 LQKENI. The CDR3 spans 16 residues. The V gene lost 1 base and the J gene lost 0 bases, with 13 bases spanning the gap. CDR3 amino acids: CASSPLLARSSYEQYF. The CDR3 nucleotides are TGTGCCAGCTCACCACTTCTTGCTAGGAGCTCCTACGAGCAGTACTTC.

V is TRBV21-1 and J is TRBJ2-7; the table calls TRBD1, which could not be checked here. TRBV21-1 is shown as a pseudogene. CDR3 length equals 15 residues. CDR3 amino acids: CASSARDRGIYEQYF. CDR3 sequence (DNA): TGTGCCAGCAGCGCGCGGGACAGGGGAATCTACGAGCAGTACTTC.

The CDR3 DNA is TGTGCCAGCAGCTTTATAACTGAAGCTTTCTTT. Amino acid sequence: CASSFITEAFF. The chain is built from TRBV7-9 and TRBJ1-1; no firm D call. V lost 3 bases to trimming and J lost 5 bases, with 4 bases between them. Germline V gene sequence: CDR1 SEHNR, CDR2 FQNEAQ (reference sequence). This CDR3 has 11 residues.

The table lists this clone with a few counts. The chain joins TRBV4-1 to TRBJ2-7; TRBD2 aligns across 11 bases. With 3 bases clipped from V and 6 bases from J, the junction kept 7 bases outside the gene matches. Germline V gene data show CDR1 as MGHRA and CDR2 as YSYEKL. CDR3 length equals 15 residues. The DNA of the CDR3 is TGCGCCAGCAGCCAGGGGCGACTAGCGGGATCCGAGCAGTACTTC. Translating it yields CASSQGRLAGSEQYF.

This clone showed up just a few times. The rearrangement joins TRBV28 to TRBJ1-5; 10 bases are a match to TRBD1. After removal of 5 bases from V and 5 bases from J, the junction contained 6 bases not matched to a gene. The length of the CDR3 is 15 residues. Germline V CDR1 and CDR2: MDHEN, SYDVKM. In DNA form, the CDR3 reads TGTGCCAGCAGTCTGATGGACAGGGGGGATCAGCCCCAGCATTTT. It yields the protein CASSLMDRGDQPQHF. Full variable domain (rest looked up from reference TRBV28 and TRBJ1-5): DVKVTQSSRYLVKRTGEKVFLECVQDMDHENMFWYRQDPGLGLRLIYFSYDVKMKEKGDIPEGYSVSREKKERFSLILESASTNQTSMYLCASSLMDRGDQPQHFGDGTRLSIL.

For the CDR3, the DNA is TGTGCCAGCAGCCAATCGAGTTCACCCCTCCACTTT. Protein product: CASSQSSSPLHF. The chain joins TRBV3-1 (or the pseudogene TRBV3-2) to TRBJ1-6; D gene unclear. This CDR3 has 12 amino acids. Germline lookup yields CDR1 LGHDT and CDR2 YNNKEL (reference sequence). V was shortened by 2 bases and J by 9 bases, with 5 bases between the two germline ends.

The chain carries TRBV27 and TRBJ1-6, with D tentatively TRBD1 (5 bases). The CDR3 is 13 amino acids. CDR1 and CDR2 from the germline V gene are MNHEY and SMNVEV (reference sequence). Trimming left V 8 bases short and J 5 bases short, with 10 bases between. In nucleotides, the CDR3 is TGTGCCAGCGGCGGGGGGAATAATTCACCCCTCCACTTT. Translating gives CASGGGNNSPLHF.

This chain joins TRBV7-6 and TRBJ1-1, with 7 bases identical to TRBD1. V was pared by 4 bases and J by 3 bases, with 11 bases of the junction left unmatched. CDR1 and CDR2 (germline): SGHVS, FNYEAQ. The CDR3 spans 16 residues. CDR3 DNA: TGTGCCAGCAGCTCCCTGACAGGGATTGAGGACACTGAAGCTTTCTTT. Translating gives CASSSLTGIEDTEAFF.

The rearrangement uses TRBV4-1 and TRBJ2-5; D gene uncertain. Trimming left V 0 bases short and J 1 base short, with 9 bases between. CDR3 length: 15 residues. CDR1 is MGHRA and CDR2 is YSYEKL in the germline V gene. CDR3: CASSQDHGLQETQYF. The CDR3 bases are TGCGCCAGCAGCCAAGATCACGGTCTCCAAGAGACCCAGTACTTC.

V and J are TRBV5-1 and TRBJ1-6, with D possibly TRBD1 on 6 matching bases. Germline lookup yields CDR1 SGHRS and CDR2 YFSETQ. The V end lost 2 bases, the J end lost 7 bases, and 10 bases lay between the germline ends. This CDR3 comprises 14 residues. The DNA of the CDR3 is TGCGCCAGCAGCTTTCAGGGGCCGAATTCACCCCTCCACTTT. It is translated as CASSFQGPNSPLHF. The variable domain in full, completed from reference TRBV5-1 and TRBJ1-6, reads KAGVTQTPRYLIKTRGQQVTLSCSPISGHRSVSWYQQTPGQGLQFLFEYFSETQRNKGNFPGRFSGRQFSNSRSEMNVSTLELGDSALYLCASSFQGPNSPLHFGNGTRLTVT.

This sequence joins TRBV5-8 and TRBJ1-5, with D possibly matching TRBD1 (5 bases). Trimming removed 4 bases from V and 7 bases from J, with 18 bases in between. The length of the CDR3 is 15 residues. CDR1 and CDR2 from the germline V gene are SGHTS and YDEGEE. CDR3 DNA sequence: TGTGCCAGCAGCCTGGGGCCGGAGCGGGGCCAGCCCCAGCATTTT. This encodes CASSLGPERGQPQHF.

CDR3 amino acids: CASSFGRAGPLHF. DNA of the CDR3: TGTGCCAGCAGTTTTGGGAGGGCTGGACCCCTCCACTTT. The genes are TRBV27 and TRBJ1-6; no definite D call. CDR1 is MNHEY and CDR2 is SMNVEV in the germline V gene (reference sequence). CDR3 length: 13 amino acids. Trimming stripped 3 bases from V and 12 bases from J, with 12 bases between.

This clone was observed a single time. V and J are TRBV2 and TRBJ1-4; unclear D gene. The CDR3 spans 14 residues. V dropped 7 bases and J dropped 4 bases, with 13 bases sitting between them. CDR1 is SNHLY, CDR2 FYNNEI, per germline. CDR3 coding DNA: TGTGCCAGCAACCGACTTAAACTTAATGAAAAACTGTTTTTT. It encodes CASNRLKLNEKLFF.

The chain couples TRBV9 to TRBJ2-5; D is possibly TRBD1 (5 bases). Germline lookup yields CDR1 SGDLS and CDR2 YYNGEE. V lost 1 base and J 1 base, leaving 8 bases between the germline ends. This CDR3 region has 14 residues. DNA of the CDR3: TGTGCCAGCAGCGTAAGGGGCCTCCAAGAGACCCAGTACTTC. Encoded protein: CASSVRGLQETQYF.

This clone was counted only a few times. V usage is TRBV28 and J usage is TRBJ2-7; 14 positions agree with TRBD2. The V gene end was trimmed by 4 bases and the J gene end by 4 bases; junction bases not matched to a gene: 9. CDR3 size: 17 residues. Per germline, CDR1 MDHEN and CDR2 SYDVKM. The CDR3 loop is CASSWGGLAGGRYEQYF. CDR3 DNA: TGTGCCAGCAGTTGGGGAGGACTAGCGGGAGGCAGGTACGAGCAGTACTTC.